The subject of this entry is one T cell receptor (beta chain). Authors' analysis steps: Counts of nucleated cells, estimated from reference gene primer amplification, were obtained. Generated by immunoSEQ multiplex PCR, the TCRdb table keeps only in-frame clones and is missing some. For V, J and clone size, that table is used; D and trimming come from the DNA. The sample has about 180,000 clones; 87% are singletons. This entry is derived from a study of blood T cell repertoires in COVID-19. Study-wide context: Samples of COVID-19 (acute and convalescent) were obtained from the United States, Italy and Spain.

Germline assignment: CDR1 KGHSH and CDR2 LQKENI. This CDR3 is 17 amino acids long. Trimming removed 4 bases from V and 4 bases from J; junction bases left unmatched: 13. This chain connects TRBV18 to TRBJ2-1, with 7 positions matching TRBD2. Sequencing was done on a sample of peripheral blood. This TCR was sampled from a woman aged 45-60 years with acute or convalescent COVID-19. The DNA of the CDR3 is TGTGCCAGCTCACGAAGTCAGCCTAGCGGTTTTTACAATGAGCAGTTCTTC. As protein: CASSRSQPSGFYNEQFF.